This passage covers 27 T cell receptor beta chains from one sample sequenced in a study of cytomegalovirus exposure and HLA in healthy donors. 13 Jbeta primers and 60 Vbeta primers were used for the PCR. Profiled with immunoSEQ multiplex PCR; TCRdb holds only in-frame clones, not every one. The table lists around 110,000 clones, approximately 79% of them singletons. The sample taken for sequencing was PBMCs. These receptors originate from a man aged 55 to 70 in good health and CMV-seronegative.

The genes are TRBV6-5 and TRBJ2-5, with 7 nucleotides matching TRBD1. Germline V gene sequence: CDR1 MNHEY, CDR2 SVGAGI. This CDR3 is built from 13 residues. Trimming took 8 bases from V and 5 from J; bases not matched to a gene: 8. The CDR3 is CASLDRDKETQYF. CDR3 in DNA: TGTGCCAGCCTCGACAGGGATAAGGAGACCCAGTACTTC.

This sequence joins TRBV5-1 and TRBJ1-2; D is unresolved. The CDR3 totals 15 residues. V lost 2 bases and J lost 4, with 15 bases in between. The germline gives CDR1 SGHRS, CDR2 YFSETQ. CDR3 amino acids: CASSFAMGSLYGYTF. DNA of the CDR3: TGCGCCAGCAGCTTTGCCATGGGCAGCCTCTATGGCTACACCTTC. The full variable domain, with the rest looked up from reference TRBV5-1 and TRBJ1-2, is KAGVTQTPRYLIKTRGQQVTLSCSPISGHRSVSWYQQTPGQGLQFLFEYFSETQRNKGNFPGRFSGRQFSNSRSEMNVSTLELGDSALYLCASSFAMGSLYGYTFGSGTRLTVV.

V and J are TRBV7-2 and TRBJ1-2; D is perhaps TRBD1 (5 bases). The CDR3 has 14 amino acids. With 3 bases removed from V and 0 bases from J, the gap between germline ends came to 8 bases. Looked up from germline, CDR1 is SGHTA and CDR2 is FQGNSA. The CDR3 loop is CASSLSTANYGYTF. The CDR3 DNA is TGTGCCAGCAGCTTGTCGACAGCTAACTATGGCTACACCTTC.

This chain connects TRBV6-1 to TRBJ1-1; no reliable D call. Trimming took off 4 bases at V and 4 bases at J, with 10 bases between the two ends. The V gene's germline CDR1 is MNHNS and CDR2 SASEGT. This CDR3 is built from 13 residues. CDR3 in amino acids: CASSVQVSTEAFF. In nucleotides, the CDR3 is TGTGCCAGCAGTGTTCAGGTTAGCACTGAAGCTTTCTTT.

V gene TRBV5-4 combines with J gene TRBJ2-2; D may be TRBD1 (5 bases). CDR1 is SGHNT, CDR2 YYREEE, per germline (reference sequence). The V and J ends lost 1 base and 5 bases respectively, with 15 bases between them. The CDR3 sequence is 16 residues long. CDR3 DNA: TGTGCCAGCAGCTTGCAGGGTAGAGGCCAAACCGGGGAGCTGTTTTTT. Residues: CASSLQGRGQTGELFF.

The chain combines TRBV6-1 with TRBJ1-3; no clear D gene. Germline V gives CDR1 MNHNS, CDR2 SASEGT. The length of the CDR3 is 13 residues. V was pared by 3 bases and J by 3 bases, with 6 bases between. This CDR3 reads CASSEEFGNTIYF. CDR3 DNA sequence: TGTGCCAGCAGTGAGGAGTTTGGAAACACCATATATTTT.

The CDR3 sequence: CASSQDRLAGSSTDTQYF. The CDR3 DNA sequence: TGCGCCAGCAGCCAAGATCGGCTAGCGGGATCTAGCACAGATACGCAGTATTTT. The V and J genes are TRBV4-1 and TRBJ2-3, with 9 bases aligning to TRBD2. CDR1 and CDR2 (germline): MGHRA, YSYEKL. V was pared by 0 bases and J by 0 bases, with 7 bases of the junction left unmatched. The CDR3 is made up of 18 amino acids.

The chain uses TRBV4-2 and TRBJ2-1; D perhaps matches TRBD1 (5 bases). Trimming shortened V by 0 bases and J by 7 bases, and 13 bases separated the two germline ends. From germline, CDR1 is LGHNA and CDR2 YNFKEQ. The CDR3 sequence is 15 residues long. The CDR3 DNA follows: TGTGCCAGCAGCCAAGATAGGGGAACGGAGAATGAGCAGTTCTTC. It yields the protein CASSQDRGTENEQFF.

V is TRBV2 and J is TRBJ1-5; D gene uncertain. Germline V gene lookup returns CDR1 SNHLY and CDR2 FYNNEI. Between the trimmed V and J ends, which lost 8 bases and 0 bases, there was a span of 11 bases. CDR3 length: 14 amino acids. The CDR3 region is CASLGVNSNQPQHF. The DNA of the CDR3 is TGTGCCAGCCTGGGAGTTAATAGCAATCAGCCCCAGCATTTT.

The rearrangement joins TRBV18 to TRBJ2-2; 10 nucleotides match TRBD1. V was pared by 2 bases and J by 1 base, with 1 base of the junction left unmatched. CDR3 length: 16 residues. Germline V gene lookup returns CDR1 KGHSH and CDR2 LQKENI. CDR3 DNA: TGTGCCAGCTCACCAGACAGGGGGCAGAACACCGGGGAGCTGTTTTTT. Translated: CASSPDRGQNTGELFF.

The chain is built from TRBV7-9 and TRBJ2-3, with 9 bases aligning to TRBD2. The length of the CDR3 is 16 residues. From germline, CDR1 is SEHNR and CDR2 FQNEAQ (reference sequence). V was pared by 7 bases and J by 0 bases, with 8 bases of the junction left unmatched. The CDR3 bases are TGTGCCAGCACCAACCCCAGCGGGGGGAGCACAGATACGCAGTATTTT. It codes for CASTNPSGGSTDTQYF.

V and J are TRBV7-3 and TRBJ1-3; maybe TRBD1 (6 bases). CDR1 is SGHTA, CDR2 FQGTGA, per germline. The V end was cut by 5 bases, the J end by 2 bases, with 13 bases between. The CDR3 is 15 residues long. The CDR3 is CASSQSQGAGNTIYF. In nucleotides, the CDR3 is TGTGCCAGCAGCCAATCACAGGGTGCTGGAAACACCATATATTTT.

V gene TRBV7-2 combines with J gene TRBJ1-6; 7 nucleotides agree with TRBD1. CDR3 length: 15 amino acids. Germline trimming cut 6 bases from V and 1 base from J; bases unmatched to any gene: 3. CDR1 is SGHTA and CDR2 is FQGNSA in the germline V gene. The CDR3 region is CASREGASYNSPLHF. The CDR3 DNA follows: TGTGCCAGCAGAGAGGGGGCTTCCTATAATTCACCCCTCCACTTT.

The V gene is TRBV5-5, the J gene TRBJ1-1; D is uncertain. Trimming took 3 bases from V and 0 from J, leaving 9 bases between them. The germline V gene has CDR1 SGHKS and CDR2 YYEKEE (reference sequence). The CDR3 is 14 amino acids. The CDR3 is CASSSALMNTEAFF. The CDR3 region has the DNA TGTGCCAGCAGCTCCGCCCTAATGAACACTGAAGCTTTCTTT. The variable domain in full, completed from reference TRBV5-5 and TRBJ1-1, reads DAGVTQSPTHLIKTRGQQVTLRCSPISGHKSVSWYQQVLGQGPQFIFQYYEKEERGRGNFPDRFSARQFPNYSSELNVNALLLGDSALYLCASSSALMNTEAFFGQGTRLTVV.

The rearrangement uses TRBV5-1 and TRBJ1-4; 7 bases are shared with TRBD1. The length of the CDR3 is 14 residues. The J segment lost 4 bases and the V segment lost 3 bases, leaving 3 bases of the junction unmatched. Per germline, CDR1 SGHRS and CDR2 YFSETQ. CDR3 DNA sequence: TGCGCCAGCAGCTCGGGACAGCGTAATGAAAAACTGTTTTTT. This translates into CASSSGQRNEKLFF.

The rearrangement links TRBV25-1 to TRBJ2-7, with 9 bases matching TRBD1. J was trimmed by 2 bases and V by 4 bases; bases with no gene match: 9. CDR1 and CDR2 (germline): MGHDK, SYGVNS. CDR3 size: 16 residues. The CDR3 nucleotides are TGTGCCAGCAGTGGGTATGGGACAGGGAATACCTACGAGCAGTACTTC. Its translation is CASSGYGTGNTYEQYF.

J is TRBJ2-5 and V is TRBV4-2; TRBD1 matches 10 bases. The closer fit of TRBJ2-7 to the DNA end suggests the J call may be wrong. The CDR3 extends over 16 amino acids. CDR1 and CDR2 from the germline V gene are LGHNA and YNFKEQ. CDR3 DNA: TGTGCCAGCAGCCAAGATAGGGGGACAGGGGTCTACGAGCAGTACTTC. Translation gives CASSQDRGTGVYEQYF.

This clone has only one observation. The chain uses TRBV7-7 and TRBJ1-1, with TRBD1 as a possible D gene (6 bases). Germline V gene data show CDR1 as SSHAT and CDR2 as FNYEAQ (reference sequence). CDR3 length: 14 amino acids. Trimming pared 5 bases from V and 4 bases from J, leaving 14 bases between. This CDR3 reads CASSPRPDSTEAFF. The CDR3 nucleotides read TGTGCCAGCAGCCCCCGCCCGGACAGCACTGAAGCTTTCTTT.

V and J are TRBV7-2 and TRBJ1-2; 8 nucleotides line up with TRBD1. Germline CDR1 is SGHTA and CDR2 is FQGNSA. The J segment lost 8 bases and the V segment lost 2 bases, leaving 10 bases of the junction unmatched. CDR3 length: 15 amino acids. In nucleotides, the CDR3 is TGTGCCAGCAGCTTATTCGGGACAGGCAGGGGAGGCTACACCTTC. It is translated as CASSLFGTGRGGYTF.

The chain recombines TRBV28 with TRBJ2-1, with 12 bases fitting TRBD2. Germline V CDR1 and CDR2: MDHEN, SYDVKM. The CDR3 length is 14 residues. Germline trimming cut 7 bases from V and 5 bases from J; bases unmatched to any gene: 3. Written as DNA, the CDR3 is TGTGCCAGCACTCTAGCGGGGGGGGACAATGAGCAGTTCTTC. Protein product: CASTLAGGDNEQFF.

The J gene is TRBJ2-6, the V gene TRBV19; tentatively, D is TRBD1 (7 bases). The V gene's germline CDR1 is LNHDA and CDR2 SQIVND (reference sequence). The CDR3 is 16 residues long. Trimming took off 3 bases at V and 0 bases at J, with 9 bases between the two ends. The DNA for the CDR3 is TGTGCCAGTAGTATTCAGGGGGGCTCTGGGGCCAACGTCCTGACTTTC. This gives the protein CASSIQGGSGANVLTF.

This clone came up once. The chain uses TRBV6-5 and TRBJ1-3; 7 bases agree with TRBD1. The CDR3 is 14 amino acids. The germline V gene encodes CDR1 MNHEY and CDR2 SVGAGI. J lost 2 bases, V lost 5 bases, and 3 bases had no gene match. CDR3 DNA: TGTGCCAGCAGTCAGGGGGGCACTGGAAACACCATATATTTT. Protein: CASSQGGTGNTIYF.

The rearrangement links TRBV28 to TRBJ2-1; 11 bases agree with TRBD1. V gave up 1 base and J gave up 6 bases; unmatched junction bases: 8. CDR3 length: 17 residues. The V gene's germline CDR1 is MDHEN and CDR2 SYDVKM. CDR3 region: CASSLFGWTGGLNEQFF. The DNA of the CDR3 is TGTGCCAGCAGTTTATTCGGCTGGACAGGGGGCCTCAATGAGCAGTTCTTC.

V usage is TRBV7-8 and J usage is TRBJ1-6; D unresolved. Germline loops: CDR1 SGHVS, CDR2 FQNEAQ. The CDR3 spans 15 residues. V lost 1 base, J lost 6 bases, and 10 bases lay in between. CDR3 sequence: CASSLGRSRNSPLHF. The CDR3 coding sequence is TGTGCCAGCAGCTTAGGTCGCAGTCGTAATTCACCCCTCCACTTT.

The chain recombines TRBV6-5 with TRBJ1-1, with 7 bases that match TRBD1. V trimming: 2 bases; J trimming: 6 bases; junction bases outside the gene matches: 3. The germline gives CDR1 MNHEY, CDR2 SVGAGI. The CDR3 totals 13 residues. Here the CDR3 reads CASSYDRVAEAFF. CDR3 DNA: TGTGCCAGCAGTTACGACAGGGTCGCTGAAGCTTTCTTT.

V gene TRBV2 combines with J gene TRBJ2-5, with TRBD1 matching 7 bases. V trimming: 8 bases; J trimming: 1 base; junction bases outside the gene matches: 1. Germline assignment: CDR1 SNHLY and CDR2 FYNNEI. The CDR3 spans 12 residues. CDR3 sequence: CASRQGQETQYF. The CDR3 region has the DNA TGTGCCAGCCGACAGGGCCAAGAGACCCAGTACTTC.

This clone was detected only a few times. The chain has TRBV7-2 and TRBJ2-3; 12 nucleotides agree with TRBD2. Germline assignment: CDR1 SGHTA and CDR2 FQGNSA. This CDR3 is 15 amino acids long. J lost 0 bases, V lost 8 bases, and 3 bases had no gene match. The CDR3 reads CASGLAGGSTDTQYF. For the CDR3, the DNA is TGTGCCAGCGGTCTAGCGGGGGGGAGCACAGATACGCAGTATTTT.